Below, 27 T cell receptor beta chains from the same sample are listed, as sequenced in a study of STAT5B mutations in CD4+ large granular lymphocyte leukemia. Assay: immunoSEQ multiplex PCR; the TCRdb copy retains only in-frame clones and omits some. The data hold tens of thousands of clones, with 84% observed a single time. The sequenced sample consisted of CD4+ T cells from blood buffy coats. The origin of the receptors is a human donor in good health.

The chain joins TRBV18 to TRBJ2-7; tentative D call: TRBD2 (6 bases). The V gene lost 0 bases and the J gene lost 6 bases, with 15 bases spanning the gap. This CDR3 is 15 amino acids long. Germline V gives CDR1 KGHSH, CDR2 LQKENI. In DNA form, the CDR3 reads TGTGCCAGCTCACCACCGGGCGGGGTGGCAGGCGAGCAGTACTTC. It yields the protein CASSPPGGVAGEQYF.

This chain links TRBV30 with TRBJ1-6, with a possible D match to TRBD1 (5 bases). CDR1 and CDR2 (germline): GTSNPN, SVGIG (reference sequence). The CDR3 contains 16 residues. Trimming cost V 0 bases and J 10 bases, with 19 bases left between them. The CDR3 DNA sequence: TGTGCCTGGAGTGTCCCCCGGGACGGAAGGTGGTCACCCCTCCACTTT. Translated: CAWSVPRDGRWSPLHF.

The chain combines TRBV5-6 with TRBJ2-7; 12 positions agree with TRBD2. Germline trimming cut 5 bases from V and 2 bases from J; bases unmatched to any gene: 5. Germline CDR1 and CDR2: SGHDT and YYEEEE. This CDR3 has 15 amino acids. CDR3 sequence: CASRLAGGLTYEQYF. CDR3 coding DNA: TGTGCCAGCAGACTAGCGGGGGGACTTACCTACGAGCAGTACTTC.

This chain links TRBV4-3 with TRBJ2-6, with 7 bases identical to TRBD2. Trimming removed 1 base from V and 2 bases from J; junction bases left unmatched: 5. The CDR3 is 17 amino acids. CDR1 and CDR2 (germline): LGHNA, YSLEER. The CDR3 reads CASSQVGGVTGANVLTF. CDR3 coding DNA: TGCGCCAGCAGCCAAGTTGGGGGGGTGACTGGGGCCAACGTCCTGACTTTC.

The chain has TRBV10-3 and TRBJ1-1, with D maybe TRBD1 (6 bases). Trimming took off 3 bases at V and 10 bases at J, with 18 bases between the two ends. Germline values: CDR1 ENHRY, CDR2 SYGVKD. The CDR3 has 14 amino acids. The CDR3 DNA reads TGTGCCATCAGTGAAGGAGGGGACATAGGAGGAGCTTTCTTT. Translating gives CAISEGGDIGGAFF.

This clone is a singleton in its sample. This chain joins TRBV7-2 and TRBJ1-3; tentatively, D is TRBD1 (5 bases). Per the germline V gene, CDR1 is SGHTA and CDR2 is FQGNSA. Between the trimmed V and J ends, which lost 2 bases and 4 bases, there was a span of 12 bases. CDR3 size: 15 residues. The CDR3 DNA reads TGTGCCAGCAGCTTATATTTCCAGGGAGGAAACACCATATATTTT. As protein: CASSLYFQGGNTIYF.

In this sample, this clone turned up once. The CDR3 is CASSQDTFASGGRYEQYF. CDR3 nucleotide sequence: TGCGCCAGCAGCCAAGATACCTTTGCTAGCGGGGGCAGATACGAGCAGTACTTC. This sequence joins TRBV4-1 and TRBJ2-7; 10 bases fit TRBD2. The trim removed 0 bases at V and 4 bases at J, leaving 12 bases unmatched. Germline V gives CDR1 MGHRA, CDR2 YSYEKL. The CDR3 contains 18 residues.

This chain joins TRBV9 and TRBJ2-7, with D maybe TRBD2 (5 bases). From germline, CDR1 is SGDLS and CDR2 YYNGEE. V was shortened by 1 base and J by 3 bases, with 23 bases between the two germline ends. CDR3 length: 18 residues. In DNA, the CDR3 is TGTGCCAGCAGCGTAAACCCCGCCAGTGGCTTGGAGGACTACGAGCAGTACTTC. Translation: CASSVNPASGLEDYEQYF.

The chain couples TRBV28 to TRBJ2-7, with D perhaps matching TRBD1 (6 bases). Trimming stripped 3 bases from V and 7 bases from J, with 10 bases between. Germline V gene sequence: CDR1 MDHEN, CDR2 SYDVKM. The CDR3 spans 12 residues. DNA of the CDR3: TGTGCCAGCAGTTTGGCTGACAGGGAGCAGTACTTC. This encodes CASSLADREQYF.

This clone was observed once. The gene calls are TRBV7-8 and TRBJ2-5; D unclear. Germline CDR1 reads SGHVS; CDR2 reads FQNEAQ. The CDR3 consists of 13 residues. V lost 4 bases and J lost 5, with 11 bases in between. Here the CDR3 reads CASSSQVRETQYF. CDR3 sequence (DNA): TGTGCCAGCAGCTCGCAGGTTCGGGAGACCCAGTACTTC.

The chain joins TRBV19 to TRBJ2-7, with D perhaps TRBD2 (6 bases). CDR3 size: 15 residues. V was pared by 3 bases and J by 2 bases, with 14 bases between. Germline-derived CDR1 and CDR2 are LNHDA and SQIVND (reference sequence). The CDR3 protein is CASSIRAGGPYEQYF. The CDR3 nucleotides read TGTGCCAGTAGTATTCGGGCCGGGGGTCCCTACGAGCAGTACTTC.

CDR3 loop: CASSLNRVREQFF. In DNA form, the CDR3 reads TGTGCCAGCAGCTTAAATCGGGTGAGGGAGCAGTTCTTC. This chain uses TRBV7-3 with TRBJ2-1; no firm D call. Germline loops: CDR1 SGHTA, CDR2 FQGTGA. This CDR3 spans 13 amino acids. Deletions cut 1 base from V and 10 bases from J, with 11 bases between. The whole variable domain, filled in from reference TRBV7-3 and TRBJ2-1, reads GAGVSQTPSNKVTEKGKYVELRCDPISGHTALYWYRQSLGQGPEFLIYFQGTGAADDSGLPNDRFFAVRPEGSVSTLKIQRTERGDSAVYLCASSLNRVREQFFGPGTRLTVL.

V usage is TRBV10-2 and J usage is TRBJ2-3; 8 nucleotides agree with TRBD2. Trimming removed 6 bases from V and 3 bases from J; junction bases left unmatched: 5. In germline, CDR1 is WSHSY, CDR2 SAAADI. The CDR3 sequence is 14 residues long. The CDR3 here is CASRGAGETDTQYF. For the CDR3, the DNA is TGCGCCAGCAGGGGAGCGGGAGAGACAGATACGCAGTATTTT.

This clone was detected only once. The genes are TRBV7-9 and TRBJ1-1, with D unclear. With 4 bases removed from V and 1 base from J, the gap between germline ends came to 16 bases. The CDR3 sequence is 16 residues long. Germline CDR1 is SEHNR and CDR2 is FQNEAQ (reference sequence). The CDR3 region is CASSSSTIVGNTEAFF. CDR3 bases: TGTGCCAGCAGCTCCTCGACTATCGTGGGGAACACTGAAGCTTTCTTT.

This chain connects TRBV5-4 to TRBJ2-1; D possibly uses TRBD1 or TRBD2 (5 bases each). V dropped 7 bases and J dropped 9 bases, with 14 bases sitting between them. CDR3 size: 12 residues. The germline V gene has CDR1 SGHNT and CDR2 YYREEE (reference sequence). The CDR3 reads CASVGPWGEQFF. CDR3 in DNA: TGTGCCAGCGTGGGACCTTGGGGTGAGCAGTTCTTC.

V gene TRBV7-2 combines with J gene TRBJ2-1; D may match TRBD1 or TRBD2 (6 bases each). CDR3 size: 15 residues. V gave up 3 bases and J gave up 2 bases, with 11 bases separating them. Germline values: CDR1 SGHTA, CDR2 FQGNSA. In DNA, the CDR3 is TGTGCCAGCAGCTTTGGTGGGGGGCCCTACAATGAGCAGTTCTTC. Amino acids: CASSFGGGPYNEQFF.

V gene TRBV6-5 combines with J gene TRBJ2-1; D is unresolved. The V gene's germline CDR1 is MNHEY and CDR2 SVGAGI. V lost 2 bases, J lost 0 bases, and 8 bases lay in between. This CDR3 region has 15 residues. CDR3 sequence: CASSYTLSSYNEQFF. The CDR3 bases are TGTGCCAGCAGTTACACCCTCAGCTCCTACAATGAGCAGTTCTTC.

V is TRBV7-9 and J is TRBJ1-1; no definite D call. This CDR3 is 13 amino acids long. CDR1 is SEHNR, CDR2 FQNEAQ, per germline (reference sequence). Between the trimmed V and J ends, which lost 5 bases and 0 bases, there was a span of 7 bases. CDR3 region: CASSPRMNTEAFF. The CDR3 region has the DNA TGTGCCAGCAGCCCTAGGATGAACACTGAAGCTTTCTTT.

This chain joins TRBV6-5 and TRBJ2-7, with D possibly TRBD1 on 6 matching bases. The CDR3 runs to 16 residues. The V end was cut by 0 bases, the J end by 7 bases, with 19 bases between. The germline gives CDR1 MNHEY, CDR2 SVGAGI. The CDR3 sequence is CASSYSYRPGTSEQYF. The CDR3 region has the DNA TGTGCCAGCAGTTACTCCTACCGTCCCGGGACATCAGAGCAGTACTTC.

The chain combines TRBV4-2 with TRBJ1-1; D is possibly TRBD1 (6 bases). Germline V gene lookup returns CDR1 LGHNA and CDR2 YNFKEQ. The CDR3 runs to 16 residues. The V and J ends lost 1 base and 0 bases respectively, with 12 bases between them. In nucleotides, the CDR3 is TGTGCCAGCAGCCAAGCCCCGACAGGATTGAACACTGAAGCTTTCTTT. Translating gives CASSQAPTGLNTEAFF.

The rearrangement joins TRBV7-2 to TRBJ2-1, with 12 nucleotides matching TRBD2. The CDR3 has 17 amino acids. Trimming removed 0 bases from V and 6 bases from J; junction bases left unmatched: 6. The germline CDR1 and CDR2 sequences are SGHTA and FQGNSA. CDR3 in amino acids: CASSLAPTSGSSNEQFF. CDR3 DNA sequence: TGTGCCAGCAGCTTAGCCCCGACTAGCGGGAGTAGCAATGAGCAGTTCTTC.

The chain uses TRBV7-8 and TRBJ2-1; TRBD2 agrees at 12 bases. The length of the CDR3 is 17 residues. Per germline, CDR1 SGHVS and CDR2 FQNEAQ. The V and J ends lost 6 bases and 7 bases, in that order; junction bases with no gene match: 13. CDR3 protein: CASRTTRGLAGRNEQFF. CDR3 bases: TGTGCCAGCAGGACGACCCGGGGACTAGCGGGTAGGAATGAGCAGTTCTTC.

The rearrangement uses TRBV5-4 and TRBJ1-3; the D is unclear. The CDR3 runs to 13 residues. In germline, CDR1 is SGHNT, CDR2 YYREEE (reference sequence). V lost 1 base and J lost 4, with 6 bases in between. The CDR3 bases are TGTGCCAGCAGCTTGCAGCTGGGAAACACCATATATTTT. Amino acid sequence: CASSLQLGNTIYF.

The chain employs TRBV6-6 and TRBJ1-5; D perhaps matches TRBD1 (5 bases). V was shortened by 0 bases and J by 3 bases, with 9 bases between the two germline ends. This CDR3 is 15 amino acids long. The germline gives CDR1 MNHNY, CDR2 SVGAGI (reference sequence). Here the CDR3 reads CASSYSGVTNQPQHF. CDR3 in DNA: TGTGCCAGCAGTTACTCAGGGGTTACCAATCAGCCCCAGCATTTT.

The count of this clone is one. The CDR3 region is CASSMGDRADQPQHF. The CDR3 coding sequence is TGTGCCAGTAGTATGGGAGACAGGGCCGATCAGCCCCAGCATTTT. The chain recombines TRBV19 with TRBJ1-5; 7 bases are shared with TRBD1. This CDR3 region has 15 residues. Per germline, CDR1 LNHDA and CDR2 SQIVND (reference sequence). V lost 3 bases to trimming and J lost 5 bases; unmatched junction nucleotides: 7.

The V gene is TRBV12-5, the J gene TRBJ1-4; the match to TRBD1 covers 10 bases. Germline V gives CDR1 LGHNT, CDR2 FRNRAP. The V segment lost 1 base and the J segment 3 bases; nucleotides outside the gene matches: 14. The CDR3 extends over 20 amino acids. This chain's CDR3 is CASGLGTSTGGTEANEKLFF. The CDR3, as DNA: TGTGCTAGTGGTTTGGGAACGTCGACAGGGGGCACCGAAGCTAATGAAAAACTGTTTTTT.

The CDR3 sequence: CASSHGRDSEAFF. CDR3 sequence (DNA): TGTGCCAGCAGCCATGGCCGGGACAGCGAAGCTTTCTTT. The V and J genes are TRBV14 and TRBJ1-1; 7 bases agree with TRBD1. The V gene's germline CDR1 is SGHDN and CDR2 FVKESK. This CDR3 has 13 amino acids. V was pared by 3 bases and J by 8 bases, with 6 bases of the junction left unmatched. Variable domain in full (rest from reference TRBV14 and TRBJ1-1): EAGVTQFPSHSVIEKGQTVTLRCDPISGHDNLYWYRRVMGKEIKFLLHFVKESKQDESGMPNNRFLAERTGGTYSTLKVQPAELEDSGVYFCASSHGRDSEAFFGQGTRLTVV.